A single T cell receptor beta chain is shown here with its context. Its antigen is unknown. The sample comes from a study of CD8+ T cells in alopecia areata. Whole-study results and caveats: Sequenced scalp T cells also include alphabeta T cells resident in normal skin. For lesional scalp, especially alopecia totalis/universalis, clonality was higher than in normal scalp.

The V gene lost 2 bases and the J gene lost 6 bases, with 10 bases spanning the gap. The CDR3 totals 13 residues. Germline assignment: CDR1 SGHTA and CDR2 FQGNSA. Reverse transcribed after extraction, RNA yielded cDNA as the sequencing template. Produced via immunoSEQ multiplex PCR; TCRdb's table is partial and in-frame only. The sample lists 220,000 or so clones; more than 45% were seen once. Lesional scalp tissue (obtained by punch biopsy) and peripheral blood were collected from alopecia areata patients. The rearrangement uses TRBV7-2 and TRBJ1-1; no firm D call. This receptor was obtained from a human donor with alopecia areata. Sample: CD4+ T cells sorted from blood, taken at week 0. The CDR3 reads CASSLTRWAEAFF. The DNA of the CDR3 is TGTGCCAGCAGCTTAACAAGATGGGCTGAAGCTTTCTTT. Together with reference TRBV7-2 and TRBJ1-1, the CDR3 gives the full variable domain: GAGVSQSPSNKVTEKGKDVELRCDPISGHTALYWYRQSLGQGLEFLIYFQGNSAPDKSGLPSDRFSAERTGGSVSTLTIQRTQQEDSAVYLCASSLTRWAEAFFGQGTRLTVV.